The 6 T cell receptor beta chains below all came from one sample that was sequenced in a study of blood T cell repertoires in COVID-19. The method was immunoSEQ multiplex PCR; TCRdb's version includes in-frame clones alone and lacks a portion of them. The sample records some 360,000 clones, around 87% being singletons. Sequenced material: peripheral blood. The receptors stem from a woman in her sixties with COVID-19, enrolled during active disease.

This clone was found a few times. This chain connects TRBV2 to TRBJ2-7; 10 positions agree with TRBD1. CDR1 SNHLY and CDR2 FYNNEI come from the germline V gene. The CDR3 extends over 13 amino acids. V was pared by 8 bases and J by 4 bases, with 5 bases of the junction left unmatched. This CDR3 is CASCGTGVYEQYF. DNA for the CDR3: TGTGCCAGCTGCGGGACAGGGGTGTACGAGCAGTACTTC.

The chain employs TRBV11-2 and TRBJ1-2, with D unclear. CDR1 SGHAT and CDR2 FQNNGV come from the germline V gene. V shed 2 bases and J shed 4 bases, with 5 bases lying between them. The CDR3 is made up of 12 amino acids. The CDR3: CASSLTVYGYTF. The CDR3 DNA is TGTGCCAGCAGCTTAACAGTCTATGGCTACACCTTC.

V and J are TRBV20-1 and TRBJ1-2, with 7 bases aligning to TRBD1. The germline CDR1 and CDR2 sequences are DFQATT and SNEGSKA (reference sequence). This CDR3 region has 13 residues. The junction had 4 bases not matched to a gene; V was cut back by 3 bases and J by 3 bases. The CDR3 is CSASRDSDYGYTF. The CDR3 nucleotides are TGCAGTGCTAGTAGGGACAGTGACTATGGCTACACCTTC.

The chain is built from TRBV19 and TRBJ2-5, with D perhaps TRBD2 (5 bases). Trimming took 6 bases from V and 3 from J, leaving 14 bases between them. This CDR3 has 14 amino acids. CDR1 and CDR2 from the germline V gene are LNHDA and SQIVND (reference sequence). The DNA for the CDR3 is TGTGCCAGTAGGAGGTCGGGGTGGGAAGAGACCCAGTACTTC. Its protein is CASRRSGWEETQYF.

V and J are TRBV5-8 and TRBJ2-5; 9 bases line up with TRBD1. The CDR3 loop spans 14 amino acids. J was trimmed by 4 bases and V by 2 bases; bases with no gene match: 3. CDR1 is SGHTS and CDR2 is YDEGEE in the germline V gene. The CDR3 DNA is TGTGCCAGCAGCTTACAGGGGGCGGGAGAGACCCAGTACTTC. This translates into CASSLQGAGETQYF.

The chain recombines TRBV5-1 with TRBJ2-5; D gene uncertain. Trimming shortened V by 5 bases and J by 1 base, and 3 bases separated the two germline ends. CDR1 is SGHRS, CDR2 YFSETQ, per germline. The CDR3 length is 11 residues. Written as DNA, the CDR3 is TGCGCCAGCAGACTCCAAGAGACCCAGTACTTC. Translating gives CASRLQETQYF. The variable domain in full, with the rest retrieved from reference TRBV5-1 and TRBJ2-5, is KAGVTQTPRYLIKTRGQQVTLSCSPISGHRSVSWYQQTPGQGLQFLFEYFSETQRNKGNFPGRFSGRQFSNSRSEMNVSTLELGDSALYLCASRLQETQYFGPGTRLLVL.